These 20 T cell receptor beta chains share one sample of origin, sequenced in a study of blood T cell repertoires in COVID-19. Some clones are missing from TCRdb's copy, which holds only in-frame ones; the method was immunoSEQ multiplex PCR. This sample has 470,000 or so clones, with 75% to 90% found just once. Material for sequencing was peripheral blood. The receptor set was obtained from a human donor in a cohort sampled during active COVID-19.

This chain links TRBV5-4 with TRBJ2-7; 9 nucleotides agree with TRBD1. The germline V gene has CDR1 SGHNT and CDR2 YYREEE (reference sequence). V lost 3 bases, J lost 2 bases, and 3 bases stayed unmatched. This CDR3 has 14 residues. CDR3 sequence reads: CASSWGQGPYEQYF. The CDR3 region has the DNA TGTGCCAGCAGCTGGGGACAGGGACCCTACGAGCAGTACTTC.

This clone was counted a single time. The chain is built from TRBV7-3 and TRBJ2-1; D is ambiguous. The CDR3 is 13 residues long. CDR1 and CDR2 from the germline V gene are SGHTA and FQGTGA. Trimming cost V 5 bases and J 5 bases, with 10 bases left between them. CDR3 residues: CASSPGPNNEQFF. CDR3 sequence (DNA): TGTGCCAGCAGCCCTGGCCCGAACAATGAGCAGTTCTTC.

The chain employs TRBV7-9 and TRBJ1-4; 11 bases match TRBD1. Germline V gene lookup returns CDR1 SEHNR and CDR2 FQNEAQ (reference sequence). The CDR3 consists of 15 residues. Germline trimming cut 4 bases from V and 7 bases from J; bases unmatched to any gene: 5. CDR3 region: CASSYGQGASEKLFF. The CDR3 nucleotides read TGTGCCAGCAGCTACGGACAGGGGGCGAGTGAAAAACTGTTTTTT.

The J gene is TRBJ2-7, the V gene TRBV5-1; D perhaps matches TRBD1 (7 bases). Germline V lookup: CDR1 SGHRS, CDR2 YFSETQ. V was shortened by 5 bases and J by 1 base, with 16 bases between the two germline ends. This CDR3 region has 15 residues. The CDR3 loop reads CASSLGGGTSYEQYF. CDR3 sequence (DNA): TGCGCCAGCAGTCTCGGAGGGGGCACTTCCTACGAGCAGTACTTC.

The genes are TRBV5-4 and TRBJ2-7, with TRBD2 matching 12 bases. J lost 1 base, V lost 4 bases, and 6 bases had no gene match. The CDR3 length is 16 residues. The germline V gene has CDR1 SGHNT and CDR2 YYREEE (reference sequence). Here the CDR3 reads CASSPGLAGNSYEQYF. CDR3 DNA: TGTGCCAGCAGCCCTGGACTAGCGGGAAATTCCTACGAGCAGTACTTC.

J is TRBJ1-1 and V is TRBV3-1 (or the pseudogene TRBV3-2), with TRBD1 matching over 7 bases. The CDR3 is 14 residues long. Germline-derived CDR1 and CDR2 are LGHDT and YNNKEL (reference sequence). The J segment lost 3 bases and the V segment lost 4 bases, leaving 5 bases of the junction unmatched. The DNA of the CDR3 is TGTGCCAGCAGCCGACAGGGTGGGTACACTGAAGCTTTCTTT. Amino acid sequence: CASSRQGGYTEAFF.

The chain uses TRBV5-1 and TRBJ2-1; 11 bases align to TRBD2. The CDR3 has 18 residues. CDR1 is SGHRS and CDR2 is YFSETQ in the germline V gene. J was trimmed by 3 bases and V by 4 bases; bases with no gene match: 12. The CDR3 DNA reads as TGCGCCAGCAGCACCGGACTAGCGGGCGGGTCCCTCTACAATGAGCAGTTCTTC. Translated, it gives CASSTGLAGGSLYNEQFF. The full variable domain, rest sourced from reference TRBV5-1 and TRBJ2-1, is KAGVTQTPRYLIKTRGQQVTLSCSPISGHRSVSWYQQTPGQGLQFLFEYFSETQRNKGNFPGRFSGRQFSNSRSEMNVSTLELGDSALYLCASSTGLAGGSLYNEQFFGPGTRLTVL.

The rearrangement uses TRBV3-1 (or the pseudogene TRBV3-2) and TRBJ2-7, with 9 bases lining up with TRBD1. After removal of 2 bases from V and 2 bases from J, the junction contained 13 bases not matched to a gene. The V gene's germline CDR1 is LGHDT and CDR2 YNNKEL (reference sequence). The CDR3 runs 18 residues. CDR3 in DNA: TGTGCCAGCAGCCAATCCCGTCTGGCCGGGACAGGGACCTACGAGCAGTACTTC. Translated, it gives CASSQSRLAGTGTYEQYF.

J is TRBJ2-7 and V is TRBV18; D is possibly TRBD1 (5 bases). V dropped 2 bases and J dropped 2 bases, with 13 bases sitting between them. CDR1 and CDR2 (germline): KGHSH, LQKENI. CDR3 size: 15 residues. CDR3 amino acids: CASSPRRGEAYEQYF. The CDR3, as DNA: TGTGCCAGCTCACCAAGAAGGGGCGAGGCCTACGAGCAGTACTTC.

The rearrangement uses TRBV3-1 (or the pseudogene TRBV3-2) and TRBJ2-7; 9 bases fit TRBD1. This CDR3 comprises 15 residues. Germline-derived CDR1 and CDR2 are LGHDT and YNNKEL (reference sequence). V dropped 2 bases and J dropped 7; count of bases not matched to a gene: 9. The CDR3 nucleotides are TGTGCCAGCAGCCAACCCCTGCGGGACAGGGTAGAGCAGTACTTC. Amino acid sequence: CASSQPLRDRVEQYF.

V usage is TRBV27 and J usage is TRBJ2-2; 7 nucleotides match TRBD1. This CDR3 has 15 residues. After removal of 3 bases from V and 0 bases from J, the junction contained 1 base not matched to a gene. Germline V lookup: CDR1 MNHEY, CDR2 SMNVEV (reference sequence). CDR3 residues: CASSLGQPNTGELFF. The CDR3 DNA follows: TGTGCCAGCAGTTTGGGACAGCCGAACACCGGGGAGCTGTTTTTT.

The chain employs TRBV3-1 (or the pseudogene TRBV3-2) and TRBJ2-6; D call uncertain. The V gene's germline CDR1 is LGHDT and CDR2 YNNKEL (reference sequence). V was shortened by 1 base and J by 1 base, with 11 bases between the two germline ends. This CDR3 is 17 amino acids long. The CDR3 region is CASSQGRTWSGANVLTF. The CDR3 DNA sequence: TGTGCCAGCAGCCAAGGCAGAACCTGGTCTGGGGCCAACGTCCTGACTTTC.

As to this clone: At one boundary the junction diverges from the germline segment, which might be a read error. This chain's CDR3 is CASSLDRLNEQFF. CDR3 bases: TGTGCTAGCAGCTTAGACCGACTTAATGAGCAGTTCTTC. The chain couples TRBV7-7 to TRBJ2-1; unclear D gene. CDR1 is SSHAT and CDR2 is FNYEAQ in the germline V gene (reference sequence). CDR3 length equals 13 residues.

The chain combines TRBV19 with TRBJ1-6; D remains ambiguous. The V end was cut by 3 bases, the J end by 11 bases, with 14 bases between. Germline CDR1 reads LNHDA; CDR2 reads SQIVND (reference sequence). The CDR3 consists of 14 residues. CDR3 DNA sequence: TGTGCCAGTAGTATGGGAGGCTCTGGTGCACCCCTCCACTTT. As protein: CASSMGGSGAPLHF.

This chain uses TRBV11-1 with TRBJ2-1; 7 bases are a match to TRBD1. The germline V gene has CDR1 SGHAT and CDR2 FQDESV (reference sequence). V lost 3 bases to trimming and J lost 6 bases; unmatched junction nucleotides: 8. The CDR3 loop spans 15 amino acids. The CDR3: CASSFNLAGGNEQFF. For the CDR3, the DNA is TGTGCCAGCAGCTTCAACCTAGCAGGGGGCAATGAGCAGTTCTTC.

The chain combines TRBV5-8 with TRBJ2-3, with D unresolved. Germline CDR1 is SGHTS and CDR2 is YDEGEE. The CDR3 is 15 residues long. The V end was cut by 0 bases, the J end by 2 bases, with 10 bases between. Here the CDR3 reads CASSLDLRSTDTQYF. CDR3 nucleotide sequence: TGTGCCAGCAGCTTGGACTTGCGGTCCACAGATACGCAGTATTTT.

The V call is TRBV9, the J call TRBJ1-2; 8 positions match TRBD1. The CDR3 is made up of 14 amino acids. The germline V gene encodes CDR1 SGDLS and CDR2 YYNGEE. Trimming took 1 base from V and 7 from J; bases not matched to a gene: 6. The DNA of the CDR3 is TGTGCCAGCAGCGTACAACAGGGGGTACGTGGCTACACCTTC. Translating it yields CASSVQQGVRGYTF.

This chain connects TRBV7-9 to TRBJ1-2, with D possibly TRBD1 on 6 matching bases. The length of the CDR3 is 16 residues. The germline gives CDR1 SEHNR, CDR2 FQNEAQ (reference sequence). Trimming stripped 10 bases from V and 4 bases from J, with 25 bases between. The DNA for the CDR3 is TGTGCCACATCCACATATCAGGGGCAGCCAATCTATGGCTACACCTTC. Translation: CATSTYQGQPIYGYTF.

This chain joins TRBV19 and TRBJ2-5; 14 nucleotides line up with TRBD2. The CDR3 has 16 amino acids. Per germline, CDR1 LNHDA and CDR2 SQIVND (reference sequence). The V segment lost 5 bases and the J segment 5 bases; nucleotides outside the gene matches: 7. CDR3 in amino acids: CASSPKTSGRAETQYF. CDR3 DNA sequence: TGTGCCAGTAGTCCTAAGACTAGCGGGAGGGCCGAGACCCAGTACTTC.

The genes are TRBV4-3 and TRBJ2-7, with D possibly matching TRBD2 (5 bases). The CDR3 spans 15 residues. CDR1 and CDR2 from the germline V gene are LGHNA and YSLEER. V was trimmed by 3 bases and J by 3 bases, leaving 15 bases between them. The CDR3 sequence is CASSQGTGKFYEQYF. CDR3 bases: TGCGCCAGCAGCCAGGGTACGGGGAAATTCTACGAGCAGTACTTC.